The 19 T cell receptor beta chains presented below share a single source sample, sequenced in a study of blood T cell repertoires in COVID-19. Sequencing was performed with immunoSEQ multiplex PCR; in TCRdb, only in-frame clones are kept and a portion is missing. The repertoire holds 270,000 or so clones, with approximately 86% as singletons. The sequenced sample consisted of PBMCs or T cells enriched from blood (not recorded which). The receptors were sampled from a woman aged 18-29 years who had recovered from COVID-19.

This chain links TRBV6-4 with TRBJ1-2; D may be TRBD1 (5 bases). The CDR3 covers 15 residues. Per germline, CDR1 MRHNA and CDR2 SNTAGT. V was pared by 2 bases and J by 5 bases, with 15 bases between. CDR3 coding DNA: TGTGCCAGCAGTGACACCACAACAGGTTTATATGGCTACACCTTC. It is translated as CASSDTTTGLYGYTF.

In its sample, this clone was seen a few times. The rearrangement links TRBV5-1 to TRBJ1-5, with D perhaps TRBD1 (6 bases). Trimming took off 0 bases at V and 1 base at J, with 8 bases between the two ends. In germline, CDR1 is SGHRS, CDR2 YFSETQ. The CDR3 is made up of 15 amino acids. CDR3 coding DNA: TGCGCCAGCAGCTTGGGGGACAACAGCAATCAGCCCCAGCATTTT. Its translation: CASSLGDNSNQPQHF. Supplemented by reference TRBV5-1 and TRBJ1-5, the full variable domain reads KAGVTQTPRYLIKTRGQQVTLSCSPISGHRSVSWYQQTPGQGLQFLFEYFSETQRNKGNFPGRFSGRQFSNSRSEMNVSTLELGDSALYLCASSLGDNSNQPQHFGDGTRLSIL.

The chain combines TRBV7-6 with TRBJ2-7; TRBD1 matches at 11 bases. The CDR3 is 14 residues long. From germline, CDR1 is SGHVS and CDR2 FNYEAQ. Unmatched junction bases numbered 4, after V lost 5 bases and J lost 4 bases. The CDR3 DNA follows: TGTGCCAGCAGCCGGGACAGGGGGTTTTACGAGCAGTACTTC. This sequence encodes CASSRDRGFYEQYF.

The gene calls are TRBV7-2 and TRBJ2-1; D is undetermined. This CDR3 contains 16 residues. Germline loops: CDR1 SGHTA, CDR2 FQGNSA. Deletions cut 1 base from V and 0 bases from J, with 10 bases between. CDR3 protein: CASSLVRQDSYNEQFF. CDR3 sequence (DNA): TGTGCCAGCAGCTTAGTTCGGCAGGACTCCTACAATGAGCAGTTCTTC.

The chain couples TRBV5-4 to TRBJ1-3, with 8 positions matching TRBD1. Germline V gene data show CDR1 as SGHNT and CDR2 as YYREEE (reference sequence). This CDR3 is 18 amino acids long. The V gene end was trimmed by 0 bases and the J gene end by 1 base; junction bases not matched to a gene: 9. CDR3 in DNA: TGTGCCAGCAGCTTGGGGGGGCCAGGGGGCTGGTCTGGAAACACCATATATTTT. This translates into CASSLGGPGGWSGNTIYF.

This clone was seen only a few times. The rearrangement joins TRBV19 to TRBJ2-2, with D perhaps TRBD2 (6 bases). The CDR3 is 16 residues long. The germline V and J ends were trimmed by 2 bases and 0 bases, with 10 bases remaining between them. Germline V gene lookup returns CDR1 LNHDA and CDR2 SQIVND (reference sequence). CDR3 sequence (DNA): TGTGCCAGTAGTATACCGGCGGGGACGAACACCGGGGAGCTGTTTTTT. Encoded protein: CASSIPAGTNTGELFF. The full variable domain, rest sourced from reference TRBV19 and TRBJ2-2, is DGGITQSPKYLFRKEGQNVTLSCEQNLNHDAMYWYRQDPGQGLRLIYYSQIVNDFQKGDIAEGYSVSREKKESFPLTVTSAQKNPTAFYLCASSIPAGTNTGELFFGEGSRLTVL.

This chain joins TRBV28 and TRBJ2-4, with TRBD2 identical over 10 bases. Germline lookup yields CDR1 MDHEN and CDR2 SYDVKM. This CDR3 is built from 16 residues. J was trimmed by 0 bases and V by 4 bases; bases with no gene match: 3. The CDR3 sequence is CASSSLAGLAKNIQYF. The CDR3 DNA reads as TGTGCCAGCAGTTCACTAGCGGGACTAGCCAAAAACATTCAGTACTTC. Full variable domain (rest looked up from reference TRBV28 and TRBJ2-4): DVKVTQSSRYLVKRTGEKVFLECVQDMDHENMFWYRQDPGLGLRLIYFSYDVKMKEKGDIPEGYSVSREKKERFSLILESASTNQTSMYLCASSSLAGLAKNIQYFGAGTRLSVL.

This chain uses TRBV6-5 with TRBJ1-1; possible D gene TRBD1, 6 bases. The CDR3 has 15 amino acids. V lost 6 bases to trimming and J lost 5 bases, with 19 bases between them. In germline, CDR1 is MNHEY, CDR2 SVGAGI. DNA of the CDR3: TGTGCCAGCAGGCTAGTGCCTTCAGGGGAAACTGAAGCTTTCTTT. It specifies CASRLVPSGETEAFF.

The chain employs TRBV3-1 (or the pseudogene TRBV3-2) and TRBJ2-7; D possibly corresponds to TRBD2 (5 bases). CDR3 length equals 16 residues. Trimming shortened V by 0 bases and J by 3 bases, and 15 bases separated the two germline ends. Germline V lookup: CDR1 LGHDT, CDR2 YNNKEL (reference sequence). This CDR3 reads CASSQDLASGLYEQYF. The CDR3 DNA reads TGTGCCAGCAGCCAAGATTTAGCGAGCGGACTCTACGAGCAGTACTTC.

The gene calls are TRBV9 and TRBJ1-1; 9 bases fit TRBD1. CDR3 length: 18 amino acids. V was clipped by 4 bases and J by 4 bases; unmatched bases: 17. The germline V gene has CDR1 SGDLS and CDR2 YYNGEE. CDR3 in amino acids: CASSPRDRVTVDSTEAFF. The CDR3 coding sequence is TGTGCCAGCAGCCCGCGGGACAGGGTAACAGTAGATAGCACTGAAGCTTTCTTT.

The V gene is TRBV29-1, the J gene TRBJ2-1, with TRBD1 matching over 9 bases. V was pared by 6 bases and J by 9 bases, with 12 bases of the junction left unmatched. CDR3 size: 14 residues. Germline V gene lookup returns CDR1 SQVTM and CDR2 ANQGSEA. CDR3 in DNA: TGCAGCGTAGCCGACAGGGGGATTGGAACTGAGCAGTTCTTC. This sequence encodes CSVADRGIGTEQFF.

The V and J genes are TRBV15 and TRBJ2-3; 10 bases fit TRBD2. The CDR3 contains 19 residues. Germline assignment: CDR1 LNHNV and CDR2 YYDKDF (reference sequence). Germline trimming cut 4 bases from V and 1 base from J; bases unmatched to any gene: 14. Here the CDR3 reads CATSKGPRPSGGGTDTQYF. For the CDR3, the DNA is TGTGCCACCAGCAAAGGGCCGAGACCTAGCGGGGGTGGCACAGATACGCAGTATTTT.

V gene TRBV7-9 combines with J gene TRBJ1-1, with unresolved D. Germline assignment: CDR1 SEHNR and CDR2 FQNEAQ (reference sequence). The CDR3 sequence is 14 residues long. The ends were cut back, 2 bases at V and 0 bases at J, with 7 bases in the middle. DNA for the CDR3: TGTGCCAGCAGCTTAATATCGGTGAACACTGAAGCTTTCTTT. Its translation: CASSLISVNTEAFF.

The gene calls are TRBV30 and TRBJ2-7; D may be TRBD2 (5 bases). The ends were cut back, 0 bases at V and 6 bases at J, with 9 bases in the middle. CDR1 and CDR2 (germline): GTSNPN, SVGIG (reference sequence). The CDR3 extends over 12 amino acids. The CDR3 is CAWSVRGIEQYF. The CDR3 region has the DNA TGTGCCTGGAGTGTACGGGGAATCGAGCAGTACTTC.

The rearrangement links TRBV4-3 to TRBJ2-7; D not resolved. The CDR3 has 15 amino acids. V gave up 0 bases and J gave up 2 bases, with 11 bases separating them. Germline CDR1 LGHNA, CDR2 YSLEER. The CDR3 here is CASSQDLAAAYEQYF. The CDR3, as DNA: TGCGCCAGCAGCCAAGATCTGGCGGCCGCCTACGAGCAGTACTTC.

The chain recombines TRBV7-2 with TRBJ2-3, with D perhaps TRBD1 (7 bases). The CDR3 is 17 amino acids. Looked up from germline, CDR1 is SGHTA and CDR2 is FQGNSA. V lost 1 base and J 0 bases, leaving 14 bases between the germline ends. CDR3 nucleotides: TGTGCCAGCAGCTTAGATCAGGGGGGACATAGCACAGATACGCAGTATTTT. It yields the protein CASSLDQGGHSTDTQYF.

The rearrangement uses TRBV7-5 and TRBJ1-2; the D segment call TRBD1 is taken from the table without a DNA check. TRBV7-5 is a pseudogene. The CDR3 has 13 residues. CDR3 in DNA: TGTGTCAGAAGCTTAGAGTCAGGGGATGGCTACACCTTC. Amino acid sequence: CVRSLESGDGYTF.

This clone was recorded once. For the CDR3, the DNA is TGCGCCAGCAGCTTGGCCGGGGGAGACCAAGAGACCCAGTACTTC. Amino acid sequence: CASSLAGGDQETQYF. V is TRBV5-1 and J is TRBJ2-5; possible D gene TRBD2, 6 bases. Germline values: CDR1 SGHRS, CDR2 YFSETQ. The CDR3 consists of 15 residues. Trimming pared 0 bases from V and 0 bases from J, leaving 9 bases between.

J is TRBJ1-1 and V is TRBV6-5, with D tentatively TRBD1 (5 bases). The CDR3 is 14 amino acids. With 5 bases removed from V and 4 bases from J, the gap between germline ends came to 14 bases. Germline V gene lookup returns CDR1 MNHEY and CDR2 SVGAGI. The CDR3 DNA reads TGTGCCAGCAGTACTGTTCGGGGGAGCACTGAAGCTTTCTTT. It is translated as CASSTVRGSTEAFF.